The rows below give T cell receptor beta chains drawn from one sample of a study of memory CD4+ T cells and cytomegalovirus serostatus. The protocol was immunoSEQ multiplex PCR, while the TCRdb copy is restricted to in-frame clones and leaves out a portion. The table includes around 25,000 clones, about 76% detected once. Sequencing was performed on memory CD4+ T cells from blood. The source is an adult in good health and CMV-seronegative. Each CDR3 is given with its conserved first and last residue.

V gene	J gene	CDR3 protein
TRBV6-5	TRBJ1-2	CASRAGPTSYGYTF
TRBV19	TRBJ1-5	CASSTATGGTQPQHF
TRBV18	TRBJ1-1	CASSLQLGTANTEAFF
TRBV7-9	TRBJ1-4	CASSLSSRLGEKLFF
TRBV7-3	TRBJ1-1	CASSLTPNTEAFF
TRBV29-1	TRBJ1-2	CSVAGTGDREGYTF
TRBV21-1	TRBJ2-7	CASSKGGNYEQYF
TRBV6-5	TRBJ1-2	CASSPTEEYGYTF
TRBV6-5	TRBJ2-1	CASRYSLAGEYNEQFF
TRBV6-1	TRBJ1-2	CASSEASVGGYTF
TRBV20-1	TRBJ2-7	CSASGGGEQYF
TRBV19	TRBJ1-1	CASSIQGLNTEAFF
TRBV6-5	TRBJ1-1	CASMGQGEAFF
TRBV16	TRBJ1-5	CASSQSSGASNQPQHF
TRBV4-1	TRBJ2-5	CASSQEGLAGEETQYF
TRBV11-3	TRBJ2-5	CASSLPGGQETQYF
TRBV29-1	TRBJ1-1	CSVAGQLNTEAFF
TRBV7-2	TRBJ2-3	CASSQRTGPHPYF
TRBV28	TRBJ2-7	CASKGSYEQYF
TRBV11-2	TRBJ2-3	CASSSLWAPPASTDTQYF
TRBV4-3	TRBJ2-3	CASSQEGGLTTDTQYF
TRBV28	TRBJ1-4	CASSFIGHATNEKLFF
TRBV6-1	TRBJ2-1	CASSTRQGSGEQFF
TRBV11-2	TRBJ2-1	CASSLYAGESYNEQFF
TRBV7-2	TRBJ2-3	CASSPDYLSTDTQYF
TRBV4-2	TRBJ2-7	CASSQEWGGQYEQYF
TRBV9	TRBJ2-2	CARDFNTGELFF
TRBV29-1	TRBJ2-5	CSAGGGPQETQYF
TRBV5-5	TRBJ1-5	CASSLRDSYRPQHF
TRBV4-2	TRBJ2-2	CASSQEGGKSGELFF
TRBV2	TRBJ2-2	CASRTGETGELFF
TRBV30	TRBJ1-2	CASTQTYGYTF
TRBV11-2	TRBJ1-5	CASSLGQEAHQPQHF
TRBV25-1	TRBJ2-5	CASRPTGPGETQYF
TRBV9	TRBJ2-1	CASSEQAGSYNEQFF
TRBV19	TRBJ1-2	CASRRGGLANYGYTF
TRBV14	TRBJ1-6	CASSQHWSNSPLHF
TRBV7-2	TRBJ2-7	CASSPHRDSYEQYF
TRBV19	TRBJ2-3	CASGDSWGTDTQYF
TRBV7-2	TRBJ1-2	CASSFDSNYGYTF
TRBV14	TRBJ2-7	CASSQDWVGDEQYF
TRBV5-8	TRBJ2-2	CASSPGQLNTGELFF
TRBV27	.	CASSTRVRYEQYF
TRBV7-9	TRBJ1-2	CASSPGRTYYGYTF
TRBV19	TRBJ2-3	CASKGADTQYF
TRBV28	TRBJ2-7	CASSLSAYEQYF
TRBV7-2	TRBJ1-1	CASSLNFGGTTEAFF
TRBV7-2	TRBJ2-7	CASSPGLISYEQYF
TRBV4-2	TRBJ2-1	CASSQEWTALSSNEQFF
TRBV5-1	TRBJ2-3	CASSSERGTDTQYF
TRBV5-4	TRBJ2-7	CASSLGAYSYEQYF
TRBV27	TRBJ1-6	CARTGAYNSPLHF
TRBV6-5	TRBJ1-3	CASSKTVSGNTIYF
TRBV10-1	TRBJ1-1	CASSEDGTGGMNTEAFF
TRBV10-3	TRBJ1-5	CAISAGNQPQHF
TRBV27	TRBJ2-1	CASSRGLWVEQFF
TRBV6-5	TRBJ1-1	CASSYRETGTEAFF
TRBV28	TRBJ1-1	CASIPEWGFSNTEAFF
TRBV29-1	TRBJ1-2	CSVIVDTNYGYTF